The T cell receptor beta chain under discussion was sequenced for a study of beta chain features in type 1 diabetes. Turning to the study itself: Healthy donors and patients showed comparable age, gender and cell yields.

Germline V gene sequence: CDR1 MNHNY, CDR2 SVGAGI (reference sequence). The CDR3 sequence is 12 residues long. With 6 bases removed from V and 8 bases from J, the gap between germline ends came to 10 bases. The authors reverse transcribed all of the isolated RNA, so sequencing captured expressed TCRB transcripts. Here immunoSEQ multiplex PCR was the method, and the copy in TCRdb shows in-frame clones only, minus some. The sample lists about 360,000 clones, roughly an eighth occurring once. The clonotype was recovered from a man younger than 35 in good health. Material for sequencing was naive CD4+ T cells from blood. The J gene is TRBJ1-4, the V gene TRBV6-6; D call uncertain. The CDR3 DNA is TGTGCCAGCAGCCTAGAAGGAGAAAAACTGTTTTTT. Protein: CASSLEGEKLFF.